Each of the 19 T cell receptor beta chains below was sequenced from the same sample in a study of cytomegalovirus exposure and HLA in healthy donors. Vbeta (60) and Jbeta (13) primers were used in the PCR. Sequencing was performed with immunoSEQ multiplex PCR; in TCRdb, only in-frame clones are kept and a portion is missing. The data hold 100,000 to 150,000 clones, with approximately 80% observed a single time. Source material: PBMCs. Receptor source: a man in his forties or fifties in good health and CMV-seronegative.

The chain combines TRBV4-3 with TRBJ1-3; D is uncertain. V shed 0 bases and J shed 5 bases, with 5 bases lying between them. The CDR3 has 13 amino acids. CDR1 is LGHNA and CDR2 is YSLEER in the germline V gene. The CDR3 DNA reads TGCGCCAGCAGCCAAGACAACAGAAACACCATATATTTT. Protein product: CASSQDNRNTIYF.

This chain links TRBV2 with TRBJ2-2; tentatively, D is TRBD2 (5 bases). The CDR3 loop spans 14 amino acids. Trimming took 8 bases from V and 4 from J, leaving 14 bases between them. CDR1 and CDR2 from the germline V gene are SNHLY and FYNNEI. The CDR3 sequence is CASGRPPSTGELFF. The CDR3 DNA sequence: TGTGCCAGCGGGAGACCCCCGAGCACCGGGGAGCTGTTTTTT.

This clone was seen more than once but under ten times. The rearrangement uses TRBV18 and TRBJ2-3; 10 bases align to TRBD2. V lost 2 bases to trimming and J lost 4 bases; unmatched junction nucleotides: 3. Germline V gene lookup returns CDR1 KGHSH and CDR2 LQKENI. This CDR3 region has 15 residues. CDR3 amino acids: CASSPRTSGADTQYF. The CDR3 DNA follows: TGTGCCAGCTCACCAAGGACTAGCGGTGCAGATACGCAGTATTTT.

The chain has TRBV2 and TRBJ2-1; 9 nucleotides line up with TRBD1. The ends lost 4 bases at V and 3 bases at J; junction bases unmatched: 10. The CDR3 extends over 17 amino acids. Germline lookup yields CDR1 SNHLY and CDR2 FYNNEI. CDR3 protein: CASSVGERQGGYNEQFF. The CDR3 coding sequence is TGTGCCAGCAGTGTCGGGGAGCGACAGGGGGGCTACAATGAGCAGTTCTTC.

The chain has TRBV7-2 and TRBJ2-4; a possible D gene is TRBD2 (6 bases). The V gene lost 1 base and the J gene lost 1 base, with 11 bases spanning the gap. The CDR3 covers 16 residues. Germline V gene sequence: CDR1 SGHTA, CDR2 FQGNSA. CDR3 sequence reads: CASSLGRELAKNIQYF. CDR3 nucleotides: TGTGCCAGCAGCTTAGGTCGGGAGTTGGCCAAAAACATTCAGTACTTC.

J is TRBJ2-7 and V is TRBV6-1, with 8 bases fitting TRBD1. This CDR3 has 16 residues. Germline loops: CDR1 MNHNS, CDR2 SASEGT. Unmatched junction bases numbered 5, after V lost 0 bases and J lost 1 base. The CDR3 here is CASSEAGQGGSYEQYF. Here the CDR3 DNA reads TGTGCCAGCAGTGAAGCCGGACAGGGAGGATCCTACGAGCAGTACTTC.

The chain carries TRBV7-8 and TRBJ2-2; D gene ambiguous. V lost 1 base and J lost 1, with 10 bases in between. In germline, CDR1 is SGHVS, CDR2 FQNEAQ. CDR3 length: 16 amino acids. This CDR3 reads CASSLEIAENTGELFF. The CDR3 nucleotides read TGTGCCAGCAGCTTAGAGATTGCGGAGAACACCGGGGAGCTGTTTTTT. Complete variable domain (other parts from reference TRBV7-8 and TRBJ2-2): GAGVSQSPRYKVAKRGQDVALRCDPISGHVSLFWYQQALGQGPEFLTYFQNEAQLDKSGLPSDRFFAERPEGSVSTLKIQRTQQEDSAVYLCASSLEIAENTGELFFGEGSRLTVL.

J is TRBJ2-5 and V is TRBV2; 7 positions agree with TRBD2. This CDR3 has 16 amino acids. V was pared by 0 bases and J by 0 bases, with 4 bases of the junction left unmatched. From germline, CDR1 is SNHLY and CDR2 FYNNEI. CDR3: CASSEAGRGYQETQYF. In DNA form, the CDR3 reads TGTGCCAGCAGTGAAGCAGGGCGGGGGTACCAAGAGACCCAGTACTTC. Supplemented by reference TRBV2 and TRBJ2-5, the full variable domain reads EPEVTQTPSHQVTQMGQEVILRCVPISNHLYFYWYRQILGQKVEFLVSFYNNEISEKSEIFDDQFSVERPDGSNFTLKIRSTKLEDSAMYFCASSEAGRGYQETQYFGPGTRLLVL.

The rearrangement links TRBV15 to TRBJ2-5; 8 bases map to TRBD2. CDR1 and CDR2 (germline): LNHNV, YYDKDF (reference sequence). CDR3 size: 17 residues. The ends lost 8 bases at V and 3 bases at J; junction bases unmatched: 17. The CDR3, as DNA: TGTGCCACCCACCCTGATAGGGTTAGCGGGGACGAAGAGACCCAGTACTTC. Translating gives CATHPDRVSGDEETQYF.

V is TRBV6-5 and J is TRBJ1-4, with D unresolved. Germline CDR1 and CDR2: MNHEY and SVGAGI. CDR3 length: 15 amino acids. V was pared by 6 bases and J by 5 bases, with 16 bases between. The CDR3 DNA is TGTGCCAGCAGCACGGGAAGTGAGATAAATGAAAAACTGTTTTTT. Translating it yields CASSTGSEINEKLFF.

In nucleotides, the CDR3 is TGCAGTGCCGGCGGGTATGAGCAGTTCTTC. Translating it yields CSAGGYEQFF. The gene calls are TRBV20-1 and TRBJ2-1; weak D call: TRBD2 (5 bases). Trimming took off 6 bases at V and 8 bases at J, with 8 bases between the two ends. The V gene's germline CDR1 is DFQATT and CDR2 SNEGSKA (reference sequence). The CDR3 consists of 10 residues.

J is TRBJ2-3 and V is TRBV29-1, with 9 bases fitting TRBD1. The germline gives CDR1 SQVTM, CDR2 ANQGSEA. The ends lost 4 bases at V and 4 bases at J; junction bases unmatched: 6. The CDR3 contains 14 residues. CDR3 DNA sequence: TGCAGCGTTGCCGCGGGACAGGGCTCAGATACGCAGTATTTT. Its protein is CSVAAGQGSDTQYF.

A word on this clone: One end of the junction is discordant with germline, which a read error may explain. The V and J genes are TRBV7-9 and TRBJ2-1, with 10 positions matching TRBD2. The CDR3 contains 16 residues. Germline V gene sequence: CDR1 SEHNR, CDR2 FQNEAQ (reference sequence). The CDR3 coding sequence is TGTTCCAGCAGCTTAGTTGGACTAGCGGACTACAATGAGCAGTTCTTC. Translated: CSSSLVGLADYNEQFF.

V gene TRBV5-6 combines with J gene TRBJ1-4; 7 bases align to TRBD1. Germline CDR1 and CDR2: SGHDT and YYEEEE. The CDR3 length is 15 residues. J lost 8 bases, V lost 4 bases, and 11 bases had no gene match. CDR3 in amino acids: CASSARQGGNEKLFF. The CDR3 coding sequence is TGTGCCAGCAGCGCACGACAGGGCGGTAACGAAAAACTGTTTTTT. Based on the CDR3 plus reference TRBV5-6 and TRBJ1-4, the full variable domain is DAGVTQSPTHLIKTRGQQVTLRCSPKSGHDTVSWYQQALGQGPQFIFQYYEEEERQRGNFPDRFSGHQFPNYSSELNVNALLLGDSALYLCASSARQGGNEKLFFGSGTQLSVL.

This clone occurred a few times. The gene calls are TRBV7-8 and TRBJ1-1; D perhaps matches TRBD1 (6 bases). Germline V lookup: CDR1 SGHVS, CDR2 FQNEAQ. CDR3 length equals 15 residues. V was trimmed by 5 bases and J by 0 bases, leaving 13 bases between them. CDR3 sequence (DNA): TGTGCCAGCAGCGCCAGGGGTGGGATGAACACTGAAGCTTTCTTT. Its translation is CASSARGGMNTEAFF.

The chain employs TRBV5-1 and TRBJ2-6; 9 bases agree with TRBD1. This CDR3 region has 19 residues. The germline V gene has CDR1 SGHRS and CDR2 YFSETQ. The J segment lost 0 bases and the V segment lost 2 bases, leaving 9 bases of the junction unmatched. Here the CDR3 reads CASSFATGTGNSGANVLTF. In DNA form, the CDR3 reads TGCGCCAGCAGCTTTGCAACCGGGACAGGGAACTCTGGGGCCAACGTCCTGACTTTC.

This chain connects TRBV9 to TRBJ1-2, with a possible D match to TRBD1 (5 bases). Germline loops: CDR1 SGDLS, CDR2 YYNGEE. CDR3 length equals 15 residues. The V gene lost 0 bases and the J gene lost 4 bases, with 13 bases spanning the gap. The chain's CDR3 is CASSVGEVGLYGYTF. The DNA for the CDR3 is TGTGCCAGCAGCGTAGGGGAAGTGGGACTCTATGGCTACACCTTC.

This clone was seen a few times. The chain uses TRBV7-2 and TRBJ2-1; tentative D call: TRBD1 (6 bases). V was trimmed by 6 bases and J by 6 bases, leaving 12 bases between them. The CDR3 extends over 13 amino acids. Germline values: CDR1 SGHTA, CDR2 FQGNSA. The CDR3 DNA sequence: TGTGCCAGCAGTCTACGGACAGCCAATGAGCAGTTCTTC. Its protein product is CASSLRTANEQFF.

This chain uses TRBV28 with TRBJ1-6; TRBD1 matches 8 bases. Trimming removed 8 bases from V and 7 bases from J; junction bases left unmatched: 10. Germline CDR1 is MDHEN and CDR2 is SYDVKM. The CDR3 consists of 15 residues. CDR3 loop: CASGGQGLENSPLHF. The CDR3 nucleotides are TGTGCCAGCGGAGGACAGGGCTTAGAAAATTCACCCCTCCACTTT.